This T cell receptor beta chain originates from a study of cytomegalovirus exposure and HLA in healthy donors. The study, taken as a whole, reports: One cluster of highly shared sequence variants probably arose as a sequencing artifact.

The V gene's germline CDR1 is LNHDA and CDR2 SQIVND (reference sequence). This CDR3 spans 15 amino acids. Trimming at V came to 3 bases and at J to 4 bases, leaving 8 bases not matched to a gene. Primers: 60 Vbeta forward and 13 Jbeta reverse. Sequenced by immunoSEQ multiplex PCR; TCRdb stores in-frame clones only, minus some. This table holds 100,000 to 150,000 clones, roughly 80% found once. Note on this clone: The target antigen is unknown.

The receptor's source is a woman aged 40-49 years in good health and CMV-seropositive. The chain links TRBV19 to TRBJ1-2, with 7 bases that match TRBD1. The sample was PBMCs. CDR3 amino acids: CASSIELQGSYGYTF. CDR3 DNA sequence: TGTGCCAGTAGTATCGAGCTACAGGGGAGCTATGGCTACACCTTC.